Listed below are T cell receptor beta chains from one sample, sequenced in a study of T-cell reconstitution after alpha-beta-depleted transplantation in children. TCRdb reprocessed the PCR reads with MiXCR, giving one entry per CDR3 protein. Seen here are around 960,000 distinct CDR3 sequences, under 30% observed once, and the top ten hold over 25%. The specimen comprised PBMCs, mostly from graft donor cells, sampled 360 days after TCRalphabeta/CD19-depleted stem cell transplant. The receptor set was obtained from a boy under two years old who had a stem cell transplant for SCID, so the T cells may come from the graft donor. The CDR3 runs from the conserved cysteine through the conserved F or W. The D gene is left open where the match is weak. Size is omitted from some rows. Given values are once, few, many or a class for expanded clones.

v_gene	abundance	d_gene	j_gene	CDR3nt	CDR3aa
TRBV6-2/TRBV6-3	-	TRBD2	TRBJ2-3	TGTGCCAGCAGTTTGAGTCCGGGACTAGCGGCTACAGATACGCAGTATTTT	CASSLSPGLAATDTQYF
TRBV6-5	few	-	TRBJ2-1	TGTGCCAGCAGTCTCGAGGGAGGCGGCGGGGACAATGAGCAGTTCTTC	CASSLEGGGGDNEQFF
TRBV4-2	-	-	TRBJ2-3	TGTGCCAGCAGCCACGGCGGGGAAGCAGATACGCAGTATTTT	CASSHGGEADTQYF
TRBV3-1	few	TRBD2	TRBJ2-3	TGTGCCAGCAGCCAAGATCCCCTTGGGGGGGCAGATACGCAGTATTTT	CASSQDPLGGADTQYF
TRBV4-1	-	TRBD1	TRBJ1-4	TGCGCCAGCAGCCATGTCCAGGGGGTACGGGAAAAACTGTTTTTT	CASSHVQGVREKLFF
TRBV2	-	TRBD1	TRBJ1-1	TGTGCCAGCAGAGAGGGAACAGGGGGCCCCACTGAAGCTTTCTTT	CASREGTGGPTEAFF
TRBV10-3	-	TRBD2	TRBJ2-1	TGTGCCATCAGGGGACTAGCCAATGAGCAGTTCTTC	CAIRGLANEQFF
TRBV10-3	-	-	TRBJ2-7	TGTGCCATCAGTGACCCGGGGGGACACCTCTACGAGCAGTACTTC	CAISDPGGHLYEQYF
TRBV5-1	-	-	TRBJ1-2	TGCGCCAGCAGCCTCCTGGGGGGAGGTTGGAATGGCTACACCTTC	CASSLLGGGWNGYTF
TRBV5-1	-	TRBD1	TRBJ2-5	TGCGCCAGCAGCTTGGCCGGGGACAGGAGAAAGGAGACCCAGTACTTC	CASSLAGDRRKETQYF
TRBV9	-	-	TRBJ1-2	TGTGCCAGCAGCCCTAACAGTGGAATCAACTATGGCTACACCTTC	CASSPNSGINYGYTF
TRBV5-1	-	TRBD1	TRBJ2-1	TGCGCCAGCAGCCTGGGACAGGGCAGGTCCAATGAGCAGTTCTTC	CASSLGQGRSNEQFF
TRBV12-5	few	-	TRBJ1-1	TGTGCTAGTGGTTTGGTACAAGGAATGAACACTGAAGCTTTCTTT	CASGLVQGMNTEAFF
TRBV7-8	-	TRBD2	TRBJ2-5	TGTGCCAGCAGCCCCGCTAGCGGGGGGGCCTTGCTCAGCGAGACCCAGTACTTC	CASSPASGGALLSETQYF
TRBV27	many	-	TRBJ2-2	TGTGCCAGCAGCCCTGTCCGGTTCGGGGAGCTGTTTTTT	CASSPVRFGELFF
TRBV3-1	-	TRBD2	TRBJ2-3	TGTGCCAGCAGCCATGACCAGGCGGGGGGCACAGATACGCAGTATTTT	CASSHDQAGGTDTQYF
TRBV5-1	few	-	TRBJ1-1	TGCGCCAGCAGCTGGGGTAGCAGGAGCAAGAACACTGAAGCTTTCTTT	CASSWGSRSKNTEAFF
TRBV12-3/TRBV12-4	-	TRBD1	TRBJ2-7	TGTGCCAGCAGGACACAGGGGTACGAGCAGTACTTC	CASRTQGYEQYF
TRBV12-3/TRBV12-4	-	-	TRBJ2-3	TGTGCCAGCAGCTCAGGGATTCTAGGCACAGATACGCAGTATTTT	CASSSGILGTDTQYF
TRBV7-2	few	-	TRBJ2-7	TGTGCCAGCACCGAAGGGGGGGCGCGCGAGCAGTACTTC	CASTEGGAREQYF
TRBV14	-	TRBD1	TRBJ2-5	TGTGCCAGCAGCCACCTCCGTAGCTACGGGACAGGGCGAGAGACCCAGTACTTC	CASSHLRSYGTGRETQYF
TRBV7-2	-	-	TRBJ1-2	TGTGCCAGCAGCTGGCAGGAAGTCCCCTTTCGGGGCTACACCTTC	CASSWQEVPFRGYTF
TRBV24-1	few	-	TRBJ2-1	TGTGCCACCAGTGATCCCCCCGACAGGGAGCAGTTCTTC	CATSDPPDREQFF
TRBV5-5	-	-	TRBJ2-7	TGTGCCAGCAGGAAGGGGGGGGGCCCCTACGAGCAGTACTTC	CASRKGGGPYEQYF
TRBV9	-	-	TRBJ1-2	TGTGCCAGCAGCGTAGACTACGGTAACTATGGCTACACCTTC	CASSVDYGNYGYTF
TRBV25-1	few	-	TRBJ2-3	TGTGCCAGCAGTGAACGGCAGAACCCAGATACGCAGTATTTT	CASSERQNPDTQYF
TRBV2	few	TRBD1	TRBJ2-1	TGTGCCAGCTGGACAGGCACGGCCTCAATTGAGCAGTTCTTC	CASWTGTASIEQFF
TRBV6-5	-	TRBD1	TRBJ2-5	TGTGCCAGCAGTTACCTCGGGACAGCTGAGACCCAGTACTTC	CASSYLGTAETQYF
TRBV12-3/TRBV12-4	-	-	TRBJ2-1	TGTGCCAGCAGCACCGGGACACGGGCTCACGATGAGCAGTTCTTC	CASSTGTRAHDEQFF
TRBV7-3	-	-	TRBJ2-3	TGTGCCAGCAGCTTTTCGGACTCGACTAGCACAGATACGCAGTATTTT	CASSFSDSTSTDTQYF
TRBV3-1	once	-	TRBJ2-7	TGTGCCAGCAGCCAAGCTCAGGAGGCCTACGAGCAGTACTTC	CASSQAQEAYEQYF
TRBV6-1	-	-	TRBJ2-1	TGTGCCAGCAGGCCTACTCCGCCCAGCTACAATGAGCAGTTCTTC	CASRPTPPSYNEQFF
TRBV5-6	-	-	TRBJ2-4	TGTGCCAGCAGCTTAGGCGAGATAGCCAAAAACATTCAGTACTTC	CASSLGEIAKNIQYF
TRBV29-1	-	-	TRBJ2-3	TGCAGCGGCCTACAGGGTGGGCGCTCCACAGATACGCAGTATTTT	CSGLQGGRSTDTQYF